Presented here are 20 T cell receptor beta chains from one specimen sequenced in a study of graft-versus-host responses after intestinal transplantation. Some clones are missing from TCRdb's copy, which holds only in-frame ones; the method was immunoSEQ multiplex PCR. The repertoire holds about 97,000 clones, with 90% as singletons. The source material was PBMCs, sampled 450 to 480 days after intestinal transplant. The receptors were gathered from a human patient who received an intestinal transplant, so some T cells may come from the graft donor.

This sequence joins TRBV7-9 and TRBJ1-1; 8 bases match TRBD1. V lost 7 bases and J lost 1; bases outside the gene matches: 8. The CDR3 runs to 15 residues. CDR1 is SEHNR, CDR2 FQNEAQ, per germline (reference sequence). The CDR3 is CASTLKTGANTEAFF. The CDR3 nucleotides read TGTGCCAGCACTCTAAAGACAGGGGCGAACACTGAAGCTTTCTTT.

The chain carries TRBV7-6 and TRBJ1-1, with 7 positions matching TRBD1. V was pared by 5 bases and J by 2 bases, with 8 bases of the junction left unmatched. Germline CDR1 is SGHVS and CDR2 is FNYEAQ. This CDR3 is 15 amino acids long. The CDR3 nucleotides read TGTGCCAGCAGCCCCCTAGGGACAGTCAACACTGAAGCTTTCTTT. This translates into CASSPLGTVNTEAFF.

This chain connects TRBV2 to TRBJ1-5; TRBD1 might be the D (5 bases). Looked up from germline, CDR1 is SNHLY and CDR2 is FYNNEI. V was trimmed by 7 bases and J by 7 bases, leaving 11 bases between them. The CDR3 spans 12 residues. CDR3 bases: TGTGCCAGCACGGGGGGAGGACAGCCCCAGCATTTT. This encodes CASTGGGQPQHF.

The chain carries TRBV5-1 and TRBJ1-1; D is ambiguous. The germline CDR1 and CDR2 sequences are SGHRS and YFSETQ. CDR3 length: 14 residues. Deletions cut 0 bases from V and 1 base from J, with 7 bases between. The CDR3 region is CASSLERGNTEAFF. DNA of the CDR3: TGCGCCAGCAGCTTGGAGCGAGGGAACACTGAAGCTTTCTTT.

This clone was seen only once. This chain links TRBV5-1 with TRBJ1-3; no clear D gene. Germline CDR1 reads SGHRS; CDR2 reads YFSETQ. This CDR3 is built from 14 residues. V was cut by 0 bases and J by 0 bases, with 4 bases left in between. CDR3 in amino acids: CASSLDSSGNTIYF. The CDR3 bases are TGCGCCAGCAGCTTGGACTCCTCTGGAAACACCATATATTTT. Using reference TRBV5-1 and TRBJ1-3 for the parts outside the CDR3, the full variable domain is KAGVTQTPRYLIKTRGQQVTLSCSPISGHRSVSWYQQTPGQGLQFLFEYFSETQRNKGNFPGRFSGRQFSNSRSEMNVSTLELGDSALYLCASSLDSSGNTIYFGEGSWLTVV.

The chain links TRBV25-1 to TRBJ2-5, with 7 bases that match TRBD2. Germline V gene data show CDR1 as MGHDK and CDR2 as SYGVNS. Losses at the gene ends were 8 bases for V and 2 bases for J; bases not matched to a gene: 5. There are 13 residues in the CDR3. CDR3 DNA sequence: TGTGCCAGCGGCCCCGGGGGGCAAGAGACCCAGTACTTC. Translated: CASGPGGQETQYF.

The genes are TRBV2 and TRBJ1-5; D gene unclear. CDR3 length: 12 amino acids. CDR1 SNHLY and CDR2 FYNNEI come from the germline V gene. V lost 2 bases to trimming and J lost 11 bases, with 10 bases between them. CDR3 sequence: CASSEPLSTQHF. As DNA, the CDR3 is TGTGCCAGCAGTGAACCCCTCAGTACCCAGCATTTT. Full variable domain (outside the CDR3, taken from reference TRBV2 and TRBJ1-5): EPEVTQTPSHQVTQMGQEVILRCVPISNHLYFYWYRQILGQKVEFLVSFYNNEISEKSEIFDDQFSVERPDGSNFTLKIRSTKLEDSAMYFCASSEPLSTQHFGDGTRLSIL.

The rearrangement links TRBV7-8 to TRBJ2-5; the D gene is possibly TRBD1 (5 bases). The J call is uncertain, as TRBJ2-7 better fits the DNA end. The germline gives CDR1 SGHVS, CDR2 FQNEAQ. The CDR3 is 13 residues long. The CDR3 loop is CASSPDSSYEQYF. CDR3 in DNA: TGTGCCAGCAGCCCCGACAGCTCCTACGAGCAGTACTTC.

This clone was recorded once. V gene TRBV29-1 combines with J gene TRBJ2-1; 12 bases line up with TRBD1. Germline CDR1 reads SQVTM; CDR2 reads ANQGSEA. V shed 3 bases, J shed 2 bases, and the junction held 14 bases outside the gene matches. This CDR3 region has 19 residues. CDR3 region: CSVEIHSRDRGRAYNEQFF. CDR3 in DNA: TGCAGCGTTGAGATCCATAGCCGGGACAGGGGGCGCGCCTACAATGAGCAGTTCTTC.

The rearrangement links TRBV10-1 to TRBJ2-2, with D hard to call. The CDR3 has 16 amino acids. V was trimmed by 0 bases and J by 4 bases, leaving 12 bases between them. Germline CDR1 WNHNN, CDR2 SYGVQD (reference sequence). In DNA form, the CDR3 reads TGCGCCAGCAGTGAGTCCCTTGTAGGGCCCACCGGGGAGCTGTTTTTT. It specifies CASSESLVGPTGELFF.

The V call is TRBV6-6, the J call TRBJ2-2, with D maybe TRBD1 (6 bases). V was clipped by 7 bases and J by 2 bases, with 14 bases between them. Per germline, CDR1 MNHNY and CDR2 SVGAGI (reference sequence). The CDR3 extends over 15 amino acids. The chain's CDR3 is CASTYGTTNTGELFF. In DNA form, the CDR3 reads TGTGCCAGCACATATGGGACAACTAACACCGGGGAGCTGTTTTTT.

The chain employs TRBV7-6 and TRBJ1-4; TRBD1 matches 11 bases. Germline CDR1 is SGHVS and CDR2 is FNYEAQ. Losses at the gene ends were 5 bases for V and 2 bases for J; bases not matched to a gene: 4. This CDR3 comprises 16 residues. The CDR3 DNA reads TGTGCCAGCAGCACCCGGGACAGGGGGACTAATGAAAAACTGTTTTTT. It yields the protein CASSTRDRGTNEKLFF.

The count of this clone is one. The CDR3 DNA follows: TGTGCCATCAGCCGGACAGGGTCGTACGAGCAGTACTTC. Protein product: CAISRTGSYEQYF. The chain employs TRBV10-3 and TRBJ2-7; 8 bases map to TRBD1. The CDR3 is 13 amino acids. V shed 6 bases, J shed 4 bases, and the junction held 5 bases outside the gene matches. Germline assignment: CDR1 ENHRY and CDR2 SYGVKD.

V and J are TRBV5-1 and TRBJ1-6; tentative D call: TRBD1 (5 bases). CDR1 SGHRS and CDR2 YFSETQ come from the germline V gene. The CDR3 loop spans 14 amino acids. The germline V and J ends were trimmed by 7 bases and 7 bases, with 15 bases remaining between them. The CDR3, as DNA: TGCGCCAGCCATAGGGACCGCAGCAATTCACCCCTCCACTTT. Protein: CASHRDRSNSPLHF.

The gene calls are TRBV25-1 and TRBJ1-1, with D possibly TRBD1 on 5 matching bases. In germline, CDR1 is MGHDK, CDR2 SYGVNS. The CDR3 is made up of 12 amino acids. V was pared by 3 bases and J by 8 bases, with 10 bases between. CDR3 nucleotides: TGTGCCAGCAGTGACCCCGGGACCGAAGCTTTCTTT. Its translation is CASSDPGTEAFF.

The chain combines TRBV28 with TRBJ1-5; TRBD1 agrees at 9 bases. Unmatched junction bases numbered 14, after V lost 6 bases and J lost 5 bases. From germline, CDR1 is MDHEN and CDR2 SYDVKM. The CDR3 totals 17 residues. CDR3 sequence (DNA): TGTGCCAGCAGCGTCCCGGGACAGGGTAAGGGGGATCAGCCCCAGCATTTT. Amino acids: CASSVPGQGKGDQPQHF.

This clone came up many times. This sequence joins TRBV7-9 and TRBJ1-4; 9 bases fit TRBD1. V was clipped by 5 bases and J by 3 bases; unmatched bases: 13. The CDR3 runs to 18 residues. Per the germline V gene, CDR1 is SEHNR and CDR2 is FQNEAQ (reference sequence). The CDR3 DNA sequence: TGTGCCAGCAGCACGACATGGGACAGGGAGATAGCTAATGAAAAACTGTTTTTT. Protein product: CASSTTWDREIANEKLFF.

The chain recombines TRBV7-8 with TRBJ1-1; 8 bases fit TRBD1. Germline V gene lookup returns CDR1 SGHVS and CDR2 FQNEAQ. V lost 5 bases to trimming and J lost 0 bases; unmatched junction nucleotides: 8. The CDR3 is 16 residues long. The CDR3 region has the DNA TGTGCCAGCAGCCCCACAGGGGGTGCCATGAACACTGAAGCTTTCTTT. Encoded protein: CASSPTGGAMNTEAFF.

The chain combines TRBV6-5 with TRBJ1-1; TRBD1 might be the D (6 bases). CDR1 MNHEY and CDR2 SVGAGI come from the germline V gene. The CDR3 consists of 13 residues. Trimming took 6 bases from V and 10 from J, leaving 18 bases between them. The CDR3: CASSSPTGRGAFF. Written as DNA, the CDR3 is TGTGCCAGCAGCTCCCCGACAGGCCGGGGAGCTTTCTTT.

The chain combines TRBV14 with TRBJ2-7; D is undetermined. Per germline, CDR1 SGHDN and CDR2 FVKESK. The CDR3 is 13 amino acids. The V gene lost 5 bases and the J gene lost 1 base, with 9 bases spanning the gap. The CDR3 loop reads CASSERASYEQYF. CDR3 nucleotide sequence: TGTGCCAGCAGCGAAAGGGCGTCCTACGAGCAGTACTTC.